Listed below are T cell receptor beta chains from one sample, sequenced in a study of blood T cell repertoires in COVID-19. TCRdb keeps only in-frame clones here, not all; method: immunoSEQ multiplex PCR. Of fewer than 40,000 clones in the sample, approximately 85% were seen once. The sample was peripheral blood. These receptors all come from a man aged 80 or over with active COVID-19. Each CDR3 is given with its conserved first and last residue. A D gene is named only where the DNA matches it firmly. The size of a clone is reported for some rows only, either as once, few or many, or as a class for expanded clones.

v_call: TRBV9; clone_size: .; d_call: .; j_call: TRBJ1-1; cdr3_aa: CASSVEPRAEAFF; cdr3_nt: TGTGCCAGCAGCGTAGAACCGAGGGCTGAAGCTTTCTTT
v_call: TRBV7-3; clone_size: .; d_call: .; j_call: TRBJ2-2; cdr3_aa: CASSLTSGMELFF; cdr3_nt: TGTGCCAGCAGCTTAACGTCCGGTATGGAGCTGTTTTTT
v_call: TRBV3-1/TRBV3-2; clone_size: .; d_call: TRBD2; j_call: TRBJ2-3; cdr3_aa: CASSRGLGYSTDTQYF; cdr3_nt: TGTGCCAGCAGCCGCGGACTAGGGTATTCCACAGATACGCAGTATTTT
v_call: TRBV6-6; clone_size: .; d_call: TRBD1; j_call: TRBJ2-1; cdr3_aa: CASMTGTGDYNEQFF; cdr3_nt: TGTGCCAGCATGACAGGGACAGGGGACTACAATGAGCAGTTCTTC
v_call: TRBV5-4; clone_size: .; d_call: .; j_call: TRBJ1-1; cdr3_aa: CATKMPNTEAFF; cdr3_nt: TGTGCGACTAAGATGCCGAACACTGAAGCTTTCTTT
v_call: TRBV3-1/TRBV3-2; clone_size: .; d_call: .; j_call: TRBJ1-2; cdr3_aa: CASSLGQQGYGYTF; cdr3_nt: TGTGCCAGCAGCCTTGGTCAGCAGGGCTATGGCTACACCTTC
v_call: TRBV5-1; clone_size: .; d_call: TRBD2; j_call: TRBJ2-5; cdr3_aa: CASSLEARGGQETQYF; cdr3_nt: TGCGCCAGCAGCTTGGAGGCGCGGGGGGGACAAGAGACCCAGTACTTC
v_call: TRBV5-1; clone_size: few; d_call: TRBD1; j_call: TRBJ2-7; cdr3_aa: CASSLDRESSYEQYF; cdr3_nt: TGCGCCAGCAGCCTAGACAGGGAGAGCTCCTACGAGCAGTACTTC
v_call: TRBV19; clone_size: .; d_call: .; j_call: TRBJ2-3; cdr3_aa: CASSKDKGTDTQYF; cdr3_nt: TGTGCCAGTAGTAAGGACAAGGGTACAGATACGCAGTATTTT
v_call: TRBV9; clone_size: .; d_call: .; j_call: TRBJ2-3; cdr3_aa: CASSAAVQGIGVTDTQYF; cdr3_nt: TGTGCCAGCAGCGCCGCCGTTCAGGGGATAGGGGTCACAGATACGCAGTATTTT
v_call: TRBV29-1; clone_size: .; d_call: .; j_call: TRBJ1-4; cdr3_aa: CSVEIGGSANEKLFF; cdr3_nt: TGCAGCGTTGAAATCGGAGGGTCGGCTAATGAAAAACTGTTTTTT
v_call: TRBV5-5; clone_size: .; d_call: TRBD1; j_call: TRBJ2-7; cdr3_aa: CASSFSAGTGTTYEQYF; cdr3_nt: TGTGCCAGCAGCTTCTCGGCCGGGACAGGGACTACCTACGAGCAGTACTTC
v_call: TRBV21-1; clone_size: once; d_call: .; j_call: TRBJ2-3; cdr3_aa: CASSKGRISTDTQYF; cdr3_nt: TGTGCCAGCAGCAAAGGGCGGATTTCCACAGATACGCAGTATTTT
v_call: TRBV27; clone_size: .; d_call: .; j_call: TRBJ1-2; cdr3_aa: CASRSTSGVYGYTF; cdr3_nt: TGTGCCAGCAGGTCGACGAGTGGAGTCTATGGCTACACCTTC
v_call: TRBV27; clone_size: .; d_call: .; j_call: TRBJ1-1; cdr3_aa: CASRGALNTEAFF; cdr3_nt: TGTGCCAGCAGGGGGGCCTTGAACACTGAAGCTTTCTTT
v_call: TRBV5-1; clone_size: once; d_call: TRBD1; j_call: TRBJ1-2; cdr3_aa: CASSLNPDRGLGGYTF; cdr3_nt: TGCGCCAGCAGCCTAAATCCGGACAGGGGGCTTGGTGGCTACACCTTC
v_call: TRBV7-9; clone_size: .; d_call: TRBD1; j_call: TRBJ1-2; cdr3_aa: CASSLQGDGYTF; cdr3_nt: TGTGCCAGCAGCTTACAGGGGGATGGCTACACCTTC
v_call: TRBV7-9; clone_size: .; d_call: TRBD1; j_call: TRBJ2-3; cdr3_aa: CASSPAPGQGGDTQYF; cdr3_nt: TGTGCCAGCAGCCCCGCTCCGGGACAGGGAGGGGATACGCAGTATTTT
v_call: TRBV7-8; clone_size: .; d_call: TRBD2; j_call: TRBJ2-7; cdr3_aa: CASSLGTSGTYEQYF; cdr3_nt: TGTGCCAGCAGCCTGGGGACTAGCGGGACCTACGAGCAGTACTTC
v_call: TRBV15; clone_size: once; d_call: .; j_call: TRBJ1-2; cdr3_aa: CATSRGGDDYGYTF; cdr3_nt: TGTGCCACCAGCAGAGGGGGGGATGACTATGGCTACACCTTC
v_call: TRBV10-1; clone_size: .; d_call: TRBD1; j_call: TRBJ1-2; cdr3_aa: CASAGSTGGPDGYTF; cdr3_nt: TGCGCCAGCGCTGGATCGACAGGGGGACCCGATGGCTACACCTTC
v_call: TRBV7-3; clone_size: .; d_call: .; j_call: TRBJ2-5; cdr3_aa: CASSFLPQETQYF; cdr3_nt: TGTGCCAGCAGCTTCTTGCCGCAGGAGACCCAGTACTTC
v_call: TRBV5-1; clone_size: .; d_call: .; j_call: TRBJ2-3; cdr3_aa: CASSSPDSYLQYF; cdr3_nt: TGCGCCAGCAGCTCCCCCGACTCCTATCTGCAGTATTTT
v_call: TRBV5-4; clone_size: .; d_call: TRBD2; j_call: TRBJ2-1; cdr3_aa: CASTFGGGQNEQFF; cdr3_nt: TGTGCCAGCACCTTCGGGGGGGGCCAAAATGAGCAGTTCTTC
v_call: TRBV7-8; clone_size: .; d_call: .; j_call: TRBJ1-1; cdr3_aa: CASSALDRMNTEAFF; cdr3_nt: TGTGCCAGCAGCGCCCTAGACAGGATGAACACTGAAGCTTTCTTT
v_call: TRBV7-3; clone_size: .; d_call: TRBD2; j_call: TRBJ2-5; cdr3_aa: CASSLGIQAGGQETQYF; cdr3_nt: TGTGCCAGCAGCTTAGGGATACAAGCGGGGGGCCAAGAGACCCAGTACTTC
v_call: TRBV18; clone_size: .; d_call: .; j_call: TRBJ1-5; cdr3_aa: CASSPWQGDQPQHF; cdr3_nt: TGTGCCAGCTCACCATGGCAGGGCGATCAGCCCCAGCATTTT
v_call: TRBV6-1; clone_size: once; d_call: .; j_call: TRBJ1-3; cdr3_aa: CASSDRGISGNTIYF; cdr3_nt: TGTGCCAGCAGTGACAGGGGAATTTCTGGAAACACCATATATTTT